The source of this T cell receptor (beta chain) is a study of neurological immune-mediated disorders (dated by TCRdb to about 2019). In terms of the full investigation: Among the 35 or so multiple sclerosis patients, relapsing-remitting MS was present in approximately 31 and secondary progressive MS was present in 3. Peripheral blood TCR-beta repertoires from HTLV-I-associated myelopathy (HAM/TSP) patients, multiple sclerosis patients and healthy controls were compared by UMI-based sequencing. Alongside PBMC samples, the set of about 100 TCR-beta libraries contained longitudinal samples, technical triplicates, and paired CD4+ and CD8+ T-cell subsets that had been sorted. The cohort comprised about 68 subjects: approximately 15 HAM/TSP patients, around 35 multiple sclerosis patients and 20 or so healthy controls.

Sorted-subset TCR libraries were prepared from around 1 million sorted CD4+ or CD8+ T cells. Multiple sclerosis patients were enrolled in a US clinical protocol evaluating disease progression by magnetic resonance imaging. Peripheral blood was subjected to Ficoll-Hypaque density gradient centrifugation to isolate PBMCs, which were then cryopreserved in liquid nitrogen. The study also sequenced paired sorted CD4+ and CD8+ subsets from healthy controls, HAM/TSP patients and MS patients. cDNA synthesis used template-switch 5'RACE with a primer carrying a 10-nucleotide random unique molecular identifier tagging each TCR transcript. Each sequencing run produced over 200 million TCR-beta sequences covering 15-18 subjects. Total RNA was extracted with the RNeasy kit. Using the KAPA Real-time Library Amplification kit, TCR-beta VDJ regions were amplified with primers for the TCR constant region and the 5'RACE anchor. Sample indexes and Illumina adaptors were added in a first PCR, and a second PCR then increased library yield. The roughly 650 bp TCR product was size-selected on a 2% E-gel SizeSelection system after Ampure bead purification. Before pooling, libraries had their quality checked on a Bioanalyzer, their concentration measured with Qubit, and their quantity determined with the Kapa Library Quantification kit. Libraries were sequenced paired-end 2 x 150 bp on an Illumina HiSeq 2500. To increase sequence diversity, about 25-30% phiX was spiked into each library pool. The study's processing was this. The UMI-based MiGEC pipeline processed quality-filtered reads and removed over 80% of raw TCR sequences during error correction. VDJ genes were aligned to IMGT germline references, and clonotypes were defined by unique CDR3 amino acid sequence plus V-J genes. Clonal expansion, Shannon diversity, and CDR3 relatedness (CalcPairwiseDistances, ClusterSamples) were evaluated with VDJtools, and phylogenetic trees were built with CLCbio workbench. Clones with at least 8 unique UMIs were defined as expanded, with this threshold being based on coefficient-of-variation modelling across technical triplicates. TCRdb redid the processing of the public reads, applying fastp at Q25 and MiXCR, and retained in-frame beta chains. A single entry per CDR3 protein holds the most common genes and DNA from its merged rows. The V and J calls were not made by the authors but by TCRdb's processing. The sample yields about 55,000 distinct CDR3 sequences; about 4% were counted once. The top ten hold about 2% of the sample.

V lost 8 bases and J lost 5 bases, and the count of bases not matched to a germline gene is 4. Inclusive of the bounding cysteine and phenylalanine, the CDR3 is 13 residues long. CDR3 DNA is the only sequence kept; it has 39 bases, read in frame from the first base. Per the germline V gene (reference sequence), LNHDA is the CDR1 and SQIVND is the CDR2. General study outcomes and caveats: TCR clonal expansion was highest in HAM/TSP patients and lowest in MS patients, with MS patients falling below even healthy controls. The MS cluster showed no association with clinical or MRI features, and the authors stated that larger cohorts are needed. Repertoires from 18 of 34 MS patients were grouped by phylogenetic analysis into a cluster of related CDR3 sequences, suggesting a possible repertoire-level signature. No identical CDR3 amino acid sequences were shared among expanded clones across subjects, suggesting private TCR-beta repertoires in all groups.

This clonotype occurred many times. It has no known antigen specificity. No clone much larger than this one lies a single base away; base qualities are absent. The sequenced sample was CD4+ T cells from blood. The chain is assembled from TRBV19 and TRBJ1-5; 9 bases in the middle match TRBD1. The receptor was isolated from a woman aged 35 to 49 with multiple sclerosis. The DNA reads TGTGCCAGTGAACAGGGGGCTTATCAGCCCCAGCATTTT. Its translation reads: CASEQGAYQPQHF.